The 26 T cell receptor beta chains in this list originate from one sample, sequenced in a study of beta chain features in type 1 diabetes. Study results and limitations: Shortening that was moderate but significant affected the TCRB CDR3s of Type 1 diabetes patients in all four CD4+ subsets.

Antigens for these TCRs are unknown. Expressed TCRB transcripts were sequenced after all isolated RNA was converted to cDNA. Using immunoSEQ multiplex PCR, the repertoire was profiled, and TCRdb retains in-frame clones only, with some absent. Of some 140,000 clones listed, approximately 10% are singletons. The sequenced material came from central memory CD4+ T cells from blood. The receptors were sampled from a man between 25 and 39 years old with type 1 diabetes.

The J gene is TRBJ2-1, the V gene TRBV18, with 10 bases fitting TRBD1. With 4 bases clipped from V and 7 bases from J, the junction kept 1 base outside the gene matches. The CDR3 has 13 amino acids. Germline V gives CDR1 KGHSH, CDR2 LQKENI. CDR3 sequence (DNA): TGTGCCAGCTCACGGGACAGGGGTAATGAGCAGTTCTTC. It is translated as CASSRDRGNEQFF. Full variable domain (missing parts from reference TRBV18 and TRBJ2-1): NAGVMQNPRHLVRRRGQEARLRCSPMKGHSHVYWYRQLPEEGLKFMVYLQKENIIDESGMPKERFSAEFPKEGPSILRIQQVVRGDSAAYFCASSRDRGNEQFFGPGTRLTVL.

This chain connects TRBV11-3 to TRBJ2-5; 10 bases match TRBD2. The V and J ends lost 3 bases and 5 bases, in that order; junction bases with no gene match: 15. The germline V gene has CDR1 SGHNT and CDR2 YENEEA. This CDR3 comprises 18 residues. CDR3 sequence reads: CASSFGLAGAGVVETQYF. CDR3 nucleotides: TGTGCCAGCAGCTTCGGGCTAGCGGGGGCCGGGGTGGTTGAGACCCAGTACTTC.

Ten or more counts support this clone. The chain joins TRBV7-2 to TRBJ2-7; 7 nucleotides align to TRBD1. V was pared by 5 bases and J by 4 bases, with 11 bases of the junction left unmatched. CDR1 and CDR2 from the germline V gene are SGHTA and FQGNSA. The length of the CDR3 is 15 residues. CDR3 protein: CASSPGLGQRYEQYF. In DNA form, the CDR3 reads TGTGCCAGCAGCCCCGGTCTGGGACAGCGGTACGAGCAGTACTTC.

The rearrangement joins TRBV18 to TRBJ1-6; D possibly corresponds to TRBD1 (6 bases). The germline V gene has CDR1 KGHSH and CDR2 LQKENI. Trimming cost V 6 bases and J 7 bases, with 16 bases left between them. The CDR3 is made up of 15 amino acids. The CDR3 region has the DNA TGTGCCAGCTCGCAGGGGTCCGGGACAAATTCACCCCTCCACTTT. It encodes CASSQGSGTNSPLHF.

V is TRBV4-2 and J is TRBJ2-4; the match to TRBD2 covers 11 bases. The CDR3 covers 20 residues. Germline V gene sequence: CDR1 LGHNA, CDR2 YNFKEQ. Trimming took 0 bases from V and 0 from J; bases not matched to a gene: 10. The CDR3 sequence is CASSQDRRTSGPLAKNIQYF. CDR3 in DNA: TGTGCCAGCAGCCAAGATCGCCGGACTAGCGGGCCCCTAGCCAAAAACATTCAGTACTTC.

The chain has TRBV9 and TRBJ2-5; D ambiguous. The germline V gene encodes CDR1 SGDLS and CDR2 YYNGEE. This CDR3 has 13 residues. V lost 0 bases, J lost 5 bases, and 8 bases lay in between. The CDR3 DNA reads as TGTGCCAGCAGCGTAGATGGTCGGGAGACCCAGTACTTC. Encoded protein: CASSVDGRETQYF.

This clone was seen more than once but under ten times. This sequence joins TRBV2 and TRBJ2-5; possibly TRBD1 for D (6 bases). Trimming took off 3 bases at V and 0 bases at J, with 11 bases between the two ends. This CDR3 contains 15 residues. Germline CDR1 and CDR2: SNHLY and FYNNEI. The CDR3, as DNA: TGTGCCAGCAGTGATAGAGGACAGTACCAAGAGACCCAGTACTTC. Its translation: CASSDRGQYQETQYF.

This clone was found a few times. The chain links TRBV2 to TRBJ2-1, with 8 bases aligning to TRBD1. CDR1 is SNHLY and CDR2 is FYNNEI in the germline V gene. The trim removed 6 bases at V and 5 bases at J, leaving 9 bases unmatched. The CDR3 is 15 amino acids. Written as DNA, the CDR3 is TGTGCCAGCAGCGGACAGGGAAATCTGAACAATGAGCAGTTCTTC. Translating it yields CASSGQGNLNNEQFF.

This clone has a handful of counts. The rearrangement uses TRBV9 and TRBJ2-5, with TRBD2 identical over 10 bases. This CDR3 is built from 15 residues. The germline V gene encodes CDR1 SGDLS and CDR2 YYNGEE. After removal of 6 bases from V and 5 bases from J, the junction contained 10 bases not matched to a gene. In DNA, the CDR3 is TGTGCCAGCAATCAAGGCAGCGGGGGGGCCGAGACCCAGTACTTC. It is translated as CASNQGSGGAETQYF. Combining the CDR3 with reference TRBV9 and TRBJ2-5 gives the whole variable domain DSGVTQTPKHLITATGQRVTLRCSPRSGDLSVYWYQQSLDQGLQFLIQYYNGEERAKGNILERFSAQQFPDLHSELNLSSLELGDSALYFCASNQGSGGAETQYFGPGTRLLVL.

CDR3 in DNA: TGTGCCAGCAGCTTAGAGAACGGGGGGCCCCAGCATTTT. The encoded protein is CASSLENGGPQHF. The chain links TRBV7-2 to TRBJ1-5, with TRBD1 as a possible D gene (5 bases). Trimming left V 1 base short and J 9 bases short, with 10 bases between. CDR3 size: 13 residues. Germline assignment: CDR1 SGHTA and CDR2 FQGNSA.

The CDR3: CASSPVGGVNGYTF. CDR3 in DNA: TGTGCCAGTAGTCCAGTGGGGGGGGTAAATGGCTACACCTTC. This sequence joins TRBV19 and TRBJ1-2, with D perhaps matching TRBD1 (5 bases). V gave up 5 bases and J gave up 6 bases, with 16 bases separating them. Germline assignment: CDR1 LNHDA and CDR2 SQIVND (reference sequence). This CDR3 contains 14 residues.

The DNA of the CDR3 is TGCGCCAGCAGCTTGGGCAGTTCTAATGAAAAACTGTTTTTT. Translated: CASSLGSSNEKLFF. This chain joins TRBV5-1 and TRBJ1-4; D gene ambiguous. Germline V gene lookup returns CDR1 SGHRS and CDR2 YFSETQ. V gave up 0 bases and J gave up 3 bases, with 6 bases separating them. This CDR3 has 14 residues.

This clone occurred once. The rearrangement uses TRBV5-6 and TRBJ2-2; 12 bases match TRBD1. The CDR3 contains 15 residues. With 5 bases clipped from V and 4 bases from J, the junction kept 3 bases outside the gene matches. Germline-derived CDR1 and CDR2 are SGHDT and YYEEEE. Written as DNA, the CDR3 is TGTGCCAGCAGAGGGACAGGGGGCGGCACCGGGGAGCTGTTTTTT. Encoded protein: CASRGTGGGTGELFF.

In its sample, this clone was seen a few times. The genes are TRBV11-2 and TRBJ2-1; TRBD1 agrees at 8 bases. The CDR3 covers 13 residues. V shed 2 bases, J shed 9 bases, and the junction held 3 bases outside the gene matches. CDR1 is SGHAT, CDR2 FQNNGV, per germline. CDR3 residues: CASSLLTGAEQFF. The CDR3 DNA reads as TGTGCCAGCAGCTTATTGACAGGGGCTGAGCAGTTCTTC.

The gene calls are TRBV11-2 and TRBJ2-5, with 7 positions matching TRBD1. Trimming took 5 bases from V and 5 from J; bases not matched to a gene: 8. The CDR3 is made up of 14 amino acids. Per germline, CDR1 SGHAT and CDR2 FQNNGV. This CDR3 reads CASSVNRGGETQYF. The CDR3 nucleotides read TGTGCCAGCAGCGTAAACAGGGGCGGGGAGACCCAGTACTTC.

The chain carries TRBV7-2 and TRBJ2-2, with TRBD2 identical over 8 bases. The V gene's germline CDR1 is SGHTA and CDR2 FQGNSA. The CDR3 covers 17 residues. The J segment lost 5 bases and the V segment lost 5 bases, leaving 13 bases of the junction unmatched. CDR3 bases: TGTGCCAGCAGCCCGCGGACGGCGGGGGGAGGTACCGGGGAGCTGTTTTTT. It yields the protein CASSPRTAGGGTGELFF.

The chain couples TRBV11-3 to TRBJ2-1; 15 bases agree with TRBD2. V shed 5 bases, J shed 7 bases, and the junction held 3 bases outside the gene matches. CDR1 and CDR2 from the germline V gene are SGHNT and YENEEA. The CDR3 runs 15 residues. The CDR3 loop is CASSPGLAGGNEQFF. The CDR3 DNA reads as TGTGCCAGCAGCCCAGGACTAGCGGGGGGGAATGAGCAGTTCTTC.

V is TRBV28 and J is TRBJ2-7; the match to TRBD2 covers 7 bases. Trimming removed 8 bases from V and 1 base from J; junction bases left unmatched: 2. The CDR3 spans 12 residues. Germline V CDR1 and CDR2: MDHEN, SYDVKM. The DNA of the CDR3 is TGTGCCAGCGGGGGGGGGTCCTACGAGCAGTACTTC. This encodes CASGGGSYEQYF.

V is TRBV11-2 and J is TRBJ1-1, with no clear D. Germline loops: CDR1 SGHAT, CDR2 FQNNGV. This CDR3 has 13 amino acids. Trimming left V 5 bases short and J 4 bases short, with 11 bases between. DNA of the CDR3: TGTGCCAGCAGCCTCACACGGGTCACTGAAGCTTTCTTT. Protein product: CASSLTRVTEAFF.

This clone was seen a handful of times. V is TRBV15 and J is TRBJ1-5; 7 bases are a match to TRBD1. This CDR3 comprises 14 residues. The junction had 1 base not matched to a gene; V was cut back by 3 bases and J by 2 bases. The germline V gene has CDR1 LNHNV and CDR2 YYDKDF (reference sequence). This CDR3 reads CATSSQGGNQPQHF. Written as DNA, the CDR3 is TGTGCCACCAGCAGCCAGGGGGGCAATCAGCCCCAGCATTTT.

There are a few counts of this clone. The V gene is TRBV5-1, the J gene TRBJ2-2, with 9 bases lining up with TRBD1. The CDR3 is made up of 16 amino acids. Germline loops: CDR1 SGHRS, CDR2 YFSETQ. Trimming took 0 bases from V and 6 from J; bases not matched to a gene: 6. The CDR3 sequence is CASSLVGTGYAGELFF. The DNA for the CDR3 is TGCGCCAGCAGCTTGGTGGGGACAGGGTACGCCGGGGAGCTGTTTTTT.

This clone has a handful of counts. The CDR3 loop is CSVTTGGQPQHF. The CDR3 region has the DNA TGCAGCGTGACGACAGGGGGCCAGCCCCAGCATTTT. The chain recombines TRBV29-1 with TRBJ1-5; 10 bases map to TRBD1. Germline CDR1 reads SQVTM; CDR2 reads ANQGSEA. There are 12 residues in the CDR3. V shed 6 bases and J 7 bases; nucleotides not matched to a gene: 3.

This clone was observed a few times. V is TRBV7-3 and J is TRBJ2-1; D may be TRBD1 (5 bases). The CDR3 is 15 amino acids. Germline assignment: CDR1 SGHTA and CDR2 FQGTGA. V was pared by 5 bases and J by 0 bases, with 11 bases between. CDR3 coding DNA: TGTGCCAGCAGCCTTCGACAGAGCTCCTACAATGAGCAGTTCTTC. It specifies CASSLRQSSYNEQFF.

This clone was observed a handful of times. The chain joins TRBV30 to TRBJ2-1; the D gene is possibly TRBD2 (6 bases). The CDR3 is 14 amino acids. The germline gives CDR1 GTSNPN, CDR2 SVGIG (reference sequence). Trimming stripped 0 bases from V and 0 bases from J, with 6 bases between. The CDR3 spells CAWSVGGSYNEQFF. The CDR3 region has the DNA TGTGCCTGGAGTGTCGGGGGCTCCTACAATGAGCAGTTCTTC. The variable domain in full, with the rest retrieved from reference TRBV30 and TRBJ2-1, is SQTIHQWPATLVQPVGSPLSLECTVEGTSNPNLYWYRQAAGRGLQLLFYSVGIGQISSEVPQNLSASRPQDRQFILSSKKLLLSDSGFYLCAWSVGGSYNEQFFGPGTRLTVL.

The chain combines TRBV7-9 with TRBJ2-5; a possible D gene is TRBD2 (6 bases). The germline V and J ends were trimmed by 3 bases and 5 bases, with 10 bases remaining between them. The V gene's germline CDR1 is SEHNR and CDR2 FQNEAQ (reference sequence). The CDR3 sequence is 13 residues long. The DNA of the CDR3 is TGTGCCAGCAGCTTGACTGGGGGGGAGACCCAGTACTTC. Its translation: CASSLTGGETQYF.

This clone was counted between two and nine times. The J gene is TRBJ2-7, the V gene TRBV30; D might be TRBD2 (5 bases). Germline CDR1 and CDR2: GTSNPN and SVGIG (reference sequence). The V end lost 8 bases, the J end lost 2 bases, and 16 bases lay between the germline ends. CDR3 size: 13 residues. Here the CDR3 reads CAGGRGTTYEQYF. CDR3 DNA: TGTGCCGGAGGACGGGGAACAACCTACGAGCAGTACTTC.